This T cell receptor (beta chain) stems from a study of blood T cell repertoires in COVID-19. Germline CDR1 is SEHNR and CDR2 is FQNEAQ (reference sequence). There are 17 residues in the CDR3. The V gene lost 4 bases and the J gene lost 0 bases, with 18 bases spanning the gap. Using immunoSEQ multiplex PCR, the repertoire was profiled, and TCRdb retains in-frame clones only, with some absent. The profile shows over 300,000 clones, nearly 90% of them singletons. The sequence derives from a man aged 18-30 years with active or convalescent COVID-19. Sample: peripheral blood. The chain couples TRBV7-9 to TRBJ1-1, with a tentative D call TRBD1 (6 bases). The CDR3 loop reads CASSSPIMGHLNTEAFF. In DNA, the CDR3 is TGTGCCAGCAGCTCGCCAATCATGGGACATTTGAACACTGAAGCTTTCTTT. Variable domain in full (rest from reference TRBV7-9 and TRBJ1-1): DTGVSQNPRHKITKRGQNVTFRCDPISEHNRLYWYRQTLGQGPEFLTYFQNEAQLEKSRLLSDRFSAERPKGSFSTLEIQRTEQGDSAMYLCASSSPIMGHLNTEAFFGQGTRLTVV.